This TCR beta chain appears in the sequencing data of a study of CD8 T cells in ankylosing spondylitis (TCRdb year 2017). Context from the whole study: The study profiled T cell receptor beta repertoires in healthy donors and ankylosing spondylitis patients to find disease-linked TCR variants. The full study cohort was made up of under 30 ankylosing spondylitis patients and around 100 healthy donors. Samples of peripheral blood were taken, and for ankylosing spondylitis patients, synovial fluid was collected as well. Study-wide conclusions, independent of this receptor: The disease-linked clones had a CD8+ phenotype and were found at relatively low frequencies in peripheral blood. Some TCR beta motif variants had previously been reported in synovial fluid and blood of reactive arthritis patients, which suggested common disease-initiation mechanisms. According to the report, matched synovial fluid samples from ankylosing spondylitis patients were significantly enriched for the disease-linked clones. A TCR beta motif of about 8 highly homologous amino acid variants appeared characteristic of blood from ankylosing spondylitis patients.

A few counts support this clonotype. Its antigen remains undetermined. Base qualities are not provided; no much larger clone lies one nucleotide away. TCRdb names Illumina HiSeq 2500 as the instrument used. Quantitative 5'-RACE with molecular barcodes was the method used to prepare the TCR beta libraries. The paper's data handling went like this. To identify disease-linked TCR variants, a new computational method was used, one built on a probabilistic model of VDJ rearrangement. TCRdb cleaned the public reads at Q25 with fastp, built clones with MiXCR and kept in-frame beta chains. Every entry covers one CDR3 protein and lists the most common genes and DNA from its rows. V and J calls and clone size were set by TCRdb, not the authors. The sample table lists 800,000 to 900,000 distinct CDR3 sequences, approximately 12% of them with a count of one. The top ten clonotypes cover about 0.5% of the sample.

Deletion took 0 bases off V and 5 bases off J, with a span of 15 bases between the germline ends. The CDR3 goes from the cysteine to the phenylalanine over 15 residues. Just CDR3 DNA is preserved here, 45 bases in frame from base 1. Looking up the germline V gene yields CDR1 SGHDT and CDR2 YYEEEE. This clonotype originated in a male donor with ankylosing spondylitis. The source material was blood, either unsorted or a sorted T cell fraction (not recorded which). This chain joins TRBV5-6 to TRBJ2-7; the best D guess is TRBD1, with 6 bases matching. The base sequence is TGTGCCAGCAGCTTGGCCACGCAGGGGATCGACGAGCAGTACTTC. Translated, this gives CASSLATQGIDEQYF. The full variable domain, with segments outside the CDR3 supplied by the reference TRBV5-6 and TRBJ2-7 proteins, appears as DAGVTQSPTHLIKTRGQQVTLRCSPKSGHDTVSWYQQALGQGPQFIFQYYEEEERQRGNFPDRFSGHQFPNYSSELNVNALLLGDSALYLCASSLATQGIDEQYFGPGTRLTVT.